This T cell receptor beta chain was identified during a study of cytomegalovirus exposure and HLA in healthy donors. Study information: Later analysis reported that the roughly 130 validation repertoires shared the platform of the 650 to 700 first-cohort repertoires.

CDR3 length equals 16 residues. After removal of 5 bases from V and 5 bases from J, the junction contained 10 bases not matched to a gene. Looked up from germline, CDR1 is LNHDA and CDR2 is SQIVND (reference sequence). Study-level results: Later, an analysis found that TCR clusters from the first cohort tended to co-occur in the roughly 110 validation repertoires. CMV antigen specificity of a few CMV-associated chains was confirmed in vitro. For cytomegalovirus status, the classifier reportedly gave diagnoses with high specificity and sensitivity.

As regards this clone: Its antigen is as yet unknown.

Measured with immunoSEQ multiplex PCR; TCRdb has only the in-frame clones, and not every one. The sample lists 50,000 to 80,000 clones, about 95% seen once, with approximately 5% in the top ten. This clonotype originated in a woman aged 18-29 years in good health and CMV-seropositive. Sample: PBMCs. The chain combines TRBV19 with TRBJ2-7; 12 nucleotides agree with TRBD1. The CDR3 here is CASSSPGQGARNEQYF. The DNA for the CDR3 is TGTGCCAGTAGTTCCCCGGGACAGGGGGCGCGTAACGAGCAGTACTTC.